The 2 T cell receptor beta chains given below trace back to one sample, sequenced in a study of CD8+ T cells in alopecia areata. The treatment: oral pan-JAK inhibitor, 5-10 mg twice daily. cDNA reverse transcribed from extracted RNA served as the sequencing template. Libraries were prepared by immunoSEQ multiplex PCR; TCRdb keeps only in-frame clonotypes and omits some of them. The sample lists about 160,000 clones; about three fifths were seen once. This material consisted of CD4+ T cells sorted from blood, taken at week 4, from a patient treated with tofacitinib. The source of these receptors is a human donor with alopecia areata.

By its share, this clone is medium-sized. The gene calls are TRBV19 and TRBJ1-3; weak D call: TRBD1 (5 bases). Germline CDR1 reads LNHDA; CDR2 reads SQIVND (reference sequence). The CDR3 contains 15 residues. V was pared by 5 bases and J by 0 bases, with 11 bases between. The CDR3 coding sequence is TGTGCCAGTAGTTGGCAGGGCGACTCTGGAAACACCATATATTTT. Translated: CASSWQGDSGNTIYF.

This clone was detected only a few times. J is TRBJ1-4 and V is TRBV23-1; D gene unclear. TRBV23-1 falls under the ORF class, with uncertain function. CDR3 length: 11 amino acids. The germline V and J ends were trimmed by 5 bases and 7 bases, with 5 bases remaining between them. CDR3 in amino acids: CASSLPEKLFF. The DNA of the CDR3 is TGCGCCAGCAGTTTACCTGAAAAACTGTTTTTT.